This paragraph reports one T cell receptor (beta chain). The data originate from a study of early T cells in non-severe SARS-CoV-2 infection. In the library, individual cDNA molecules carried attached unique molecular identifiers. TCRdb called the 5' RACE reads again in MiXCR, with one record for every CDR3 protein. The table has 55,000 to 70,000 distinct CDR3 sequences, roughly 12% seen once. The length of the CDR3 is 14 residues. Germline trimming cut 5 bases from V and 2 bases from J; bases unmatched to any gene: 3. V is TRBV12-3 or TRBV12-4 and J is TRBJ2-7; 10 bases align to TRBD2. Input material: whole blood. The sequence was obtained from an adult who was a healthcare worker with PCR-confirmed SARS-CoV-2 infection or an uninfected control (not recorded which). CDR3 in DNA: TGTGCCAGCAGTCGGACTAGCGGAACCTACGAGCAGTACTTC. It is translated as CASSRTSGTYEQYF.